This TCR beta chain was obtained from a study of cytomegalovirus exposure and HLA in healthy donors (dated by TCRdb to 2015 to 2018). For the wider study: In an earlier analysis of several hundred of the donors, 276 Gb of sequence data and 100 million or so unique TCR beta sequences from about 190 million T cells were reported. An early release covering some 640 HLA-typed donors comprised 250 to 350 gigabases of sequencing data and 85 million or so unique TCR sequences. Among the approximately 420 genotyped donors, around 79% belonged to the genetic ancestry cluster associated with self-reported Caucasian donors. The study aimed to test whether signatures of past pathogen exposure could be identified by cataloging public T cell receptors. Using immunosequencing, the study profiled T cell repertoires from fewer than 700 subjects and related those repertoires to cytomegalovirus serostatus. In addition to the first cohort of 650 to 750 subjects, a separate validation cohort of 120 different subjects was used. The study combined high-throughput TCR immunosequencing, statistical association of individual TCRs with disease status, and machine learning to predict cytomegalovirus infection status. To study patterns of TCR occurrence, a later analysis re-analyzed previously published TCR beta repertoires from 700 or so donors and added high-resolution HLA genotyping. The later analysis used no new phenotypic data to find candidate immune exposures, relying instead on TCR beta sequences and their occurrence across donors. An earlier analysis of several hundred of the donors applied high-throughput TCR beta sequencing to assess whether each TCR beta V gene segment acted as functional or pseudogenic. Alongside the repertoire data, information on donor age, sex, ethnicity and CMV serostatus was compiled. Genome-wide SNP genotypes for about 65% of the roughly 670 donors were used in a later genetic analysis, which treated that subset as a discovery cohort. All discovery cohort repertoires had been generated using a single sequencing platform. Class I and class II HLA loci were covered by the typing at four-digit resolution. Typing coverage differed by locus: A, B, C, DRB1 and DQB1 were typed in roughly 620-630 donors, DQA1 in 500 to 550, DPA1 in 600 to 610, and DPB1 in 450 to 490. Four or five DR-DQ haplotypes were handled as single units for association and clustering because linkage in the cohort was strong. Among 300 to 500 genotyped donors of the cohort, an average of around 220,000 unique TCR beta nucleotide sequences was sequenced per donor, of which approximately 18% were non-productive. The paper as a whole reports these results and caveats: A further reported finding was that TCR beta sequences accurately predicted the HLA-A and HLA-B alleles for most subjects in the first cohort. CMV serostatus was the only immune exposure information available for the cohort. According to a later genetic analysis, donors in an Asian-associated ancestry cluster had fewer N-insertions in productive TCRs than the approximately 650-donor mean. In a later analysis, several top co-occurrence clusters were reported to appear linked to parvovirus B19, influenza, CMV and Epstein-Barr virus. A group of highly shared sequence variants was considered likely to be a technical artifact of the sequencing pipeline. According to a later analysis, most CMV-associated TCR beta chains appeared to be HLA-restricted, and the HLA associations seemed to be driven largely by CMV exposure. HLA typing was unavailable for some donors at each locus, so association tests used only the typed subset. A later analysis found that TCR association rates varied across HLA loci, with DRB1 alleles showing the most associated TCRs and HLA-C alleles the fewest. When HLA alleles, especially DR and DQ, strongly co-occurred, TCR associations were difficult to assign to individual alleles. Most TCR sequences were observed very rarely across donors, whereas some public TCRs were present in many individuals. The earlier analysis of 587 of the donors excluded roughly 16 rarely observed V segments, including chromosome 9 orphons, because counts were too low. An association between a missense DCLRE1C variant and V-gene and J-gene trimming of TCR beta chains was found in a later genetic analysis and replicated in an independent cohort. In a later analysis, HLA-associated TCR beta chains were found to be more clonally expanded and to have lower generation probabilities than equally common non-associated chains. Broadly in line with IMGT annotations, most TCR beta V segments showed up in productive rearrangements about 87% or about 30% of the time in an earlier analysis of approximately 600 of the donors. A total of roughly 160 TCR beta chains were listed by the study as associated with cytomegalovirus. Only TCR beta chains were sequenced in this cohort, and the absence of alpha or paired-chain data limited detectable features. Cytomegalovirus status was reported to be diagnosed by the classifier with high specificity and sensitivity in both the original and validation cohorts. A later analysis associated about 17,000 TCR beta sequences with specific HLA alleles at a false discovery rate of 0.05. Linkage disequilibrium might explain the correlated functional status among segregating V segments, but an unknown experimental factor could not be ruled out. Roughly uniform sequencing depth across donors was assumed in presence/absence analyses, although this assumption may not hold. A few of the identified cytomegalovirus-associated TCR beta chains were confirmed in vitro to be specific for cytomegalovirus antigens. Some IMGT-functional V segments, including TRBV6-2 and TRBV6-3, could not be distinguished by the 87-base-pair reads and were therefore excluded. According to the authors, the approach could potentially be generalized to other disease states and immunological phenotypes.

The cohort was made up of 666 healthy bone marrow donors. At the time of sampling, every cohort member was nominally healthy, though immune exposures that went unrecorded were likely present. The donor was CMV seronegative and was included in the group of a few hundred seronegative cohort members. Each donor provided a peripheral blood sample, and peripheral blood mononuclear cells were used for TCR beta sequencing. The Qiagen DNeasy Blood Extraction Kit was used to extract genomic DNA from the blood cell samples. Worth noting for this clone: The antigen it binds to is not known. Base qualities are not recorded, but no much larger clone differs from it by a single base.

Receptor amplification or capture employed the immunoSEQ multiplex PCR assay. For the multiplex PCR, a mixture combining 60 forward primers for TCR Vbeta segments and 13 reverse primers for TCR Jbeta segments was used. Amplification of the CDR3 region of rearranged TCR beta genes was performed with a multiplex PCR assay on genomic DNA. Amplified TCR beta libraries were sequenced as 87-base-pair reads on the Illumina HiSeq System. As for the authors' bioinformatics: In a later analysis, some 80 million unique TCR beta chains were counted across the approximately 640 repertoires, and around 10 million of these chains were shared by at least two donors. Raw reads were error-corrected and collapsed into unique sequences by a nearest-neighbor algorithm in which closely related sequences were merged to remove PCR and sequencing errors. CDR3 sequences were aligned to IMGT reference sequences to assign V, D and J gene segments. For a sequence to be retained, a match of at least six nucleotides to both a V gene segment and a J gene segment was required. Rearrangements were classified as productive when the CDR3 lacked stop codons and remained in frame with V and J, and all other rearrangements were classified as non-productive. Following IMGT convention, CDR3 was defined as the stretch from the second conserved V-encoded cysteine to the conserved J-encoded phenylalanine. The earlier analysis of fewer than 750 of the donors excluded sequences that lacked an unambiguous match to a single V gene segment. An earlier analysis of fewer than 650 of the donors classified V segments as functional when productive rearrangements were above 56.7% and as segregating when the standard deviation between donors was above 5%. A statistical classification framework was built to diagnose cytomegalovirus status from the catalog of TCR beta chain sequences. In a later analysis, V and J genes were assigned by comparing TCR nucleotide sequences against IMGT/GENE-DB human TR gene sequences. A later analysis assigned CDR3 sequences and most-parsimonious VDJ recombination scenarios with the TCRdist pipeline. In a later analysis, every TCR beta chain was defined by the combination of its CDR3 amino acid sequence and its V-gene family, and reads without a unique V-gene family were dropped. As a way to deal with suspected cross-contamination and a sequencing artifact, a later analysis dropped over 550 nucleotide sequences that were highly shared and had low generation probability. In a later analysis, a clonal expansion index for each public chain was calculated from normalized within-repertoire ranks of inferred template counts. In a later analysis, generation probabilities were computed using a VDJ recombination model fitted to out-of-frame rearrangements, and the results were checked against IGoR. In a later analysis, hypergeometric tests were used to score TCR-TCR, TCR-HLA and TCR-CMV co-occurrence, with a repertoire-size bias correction applied to TCR pairs. False discovery rates were estimated in a later analysis by permuting HLA or CMV assignments 20 times. A later analysis grouped co-occurring TCRs with DBSCAN, adding TCRdist sequence similarity when clustering within HLA-allele-positive subsets. Repertoires with fewer than 30,000 or more than 120,000 public chains were left out of co-occurrence clustering, as were about 5 repertoires with anomalous nucleotide sharing. Entries here come from immuneACCESS through TCRdb and include only in-frame sequences with V and J called. Some clones fail to appear in such tables; in the studies checked, an unresolved V gene covers under half of the shortfall, and the cause of the remainder is unknown. V and J calls and clone size come straight from that table; D and trimming were deduced from the DNA. Recorded for this sample are over 60,000 clones; roughly 70% of them occurred a single time. About an eighth of the sample comes from the top ten.

Based on the germline V gene, the CDR1 and CDR2 sequences are SGHDT and YYEEEE. The junction shows trimming of 0 bases on V and 3 bases on J, plus 6 bases between the germline ends. The CDR3, cysteine through phenylalanine, is 13 amino acids long. Only the CDR3 region is kept as DNA, spanning 39 bases read in frame from base 1. Sample: PBMCs. This receptor was obtained from a man between 65 and 85 years old in good health and CMV-seronegative. The chain is assembled from TRBV5-6 and TRBJ1-2; no D gene call is confident. CDR3 loop: CASSLGGYYGYTF. The DNA sequence follows: TGTGCCAGCAGCTTGGGTGGCTACTATGGCTACACCTTC.